This T cell receptor (beta chain) derives from a study of blood T cells in healthy people across ages. Study-wide results and limits: Diversity was higher, and naive CD4+ cells more numerous, in long-lived donors than in aged donors.

It was with a sample-barcoded 5' primer and a J-beta primer mix that a second PCR of about 6 to 12 cycles was run. TCRdb processed the 5' RACE reads anew with MiXCR; each CDR3 protein has one entry. This sample has approximately 800,000 distinct CDR3 sequences, with 20% to 30% found just once. Germline V gene data show CDR1 as SGDLS and CDR2 as YYNGEE. There are 17 residues in the CDR3. For this clonotype: Its antigen is not identified.

These data also formed part of another study, on T cells of mothers and their children.

This TCR came from a boy aged 5-17 years in good health. The specimen sequenced was blood. The chain combines TRBV9 with TRBJ2-5, with D tentatively TRBD1 (6 bases). Gene TRBJ2-1 matches the end of the DNA better, so the J call may be wrong. For the CDR3, the DNA is TGTGCCAGCAGCCCCCGATCACGACAGGAGATCCAATCTGAGCAGTTCTTC. Translated: CASSPRSRQEIQSEQFF.